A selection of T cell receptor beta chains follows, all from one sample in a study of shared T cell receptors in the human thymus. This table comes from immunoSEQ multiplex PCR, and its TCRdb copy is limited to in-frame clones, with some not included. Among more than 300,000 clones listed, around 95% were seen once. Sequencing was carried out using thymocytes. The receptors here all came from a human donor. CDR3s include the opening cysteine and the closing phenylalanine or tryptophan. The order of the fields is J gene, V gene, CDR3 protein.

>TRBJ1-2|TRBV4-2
CASSQERAGRGNGYTF
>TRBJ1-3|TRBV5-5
CASSLEGSGVSGNTIYF
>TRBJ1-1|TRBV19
CASTLAFYGTLRSTEAFF
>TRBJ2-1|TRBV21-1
CASSKPGRVYNEQFF
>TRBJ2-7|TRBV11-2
CASSAVGGSSYEQYF
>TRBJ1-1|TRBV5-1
CASSSPGVNTEAFF
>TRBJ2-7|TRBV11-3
CASSFGLAPYEQYF
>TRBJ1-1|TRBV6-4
CASSDSIRGWAEAFF
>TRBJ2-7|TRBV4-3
CASSQLKGLAELYF
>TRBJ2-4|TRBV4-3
CASSLSTSGDPVKNIQYF
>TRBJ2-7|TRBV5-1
CASSLVRLAGAYEQYF
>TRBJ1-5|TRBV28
CASATQGRVGQPQHF
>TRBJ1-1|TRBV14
CASSQECRGDMNTEAFF
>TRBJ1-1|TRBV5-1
CASSSGQGALGEAFF
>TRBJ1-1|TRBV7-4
CASSLTPSEGGPEAFF
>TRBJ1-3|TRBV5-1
CASREGNPYSGNTIYF